One sample yielded the 14 T cell receptor beta chains listed below, sequenced in a study of shared clonotypes between healthy human individuals. Profiling relied on immunoSEQ multiplex PCR, and the TCRdb table lists in-frame clones only, not all of them. The data show some 2,000,000 clones, 95% seen once. The sequenced material came from naive CD4+ T cells sorted from blood. This sample's subset: CD45RA+ positively selected. The origin of the receptors is a man in his late teens or twenties in good health.

The rearrangement joins TRBV16 to TRBJ1-2, with D possibly being TRBD1 (5 bases). There are 11 residues in the CDR3. Germline CDR1 and CDR2: KGHSY and FQNENV. The germline V and J ends were trimmed by 3 bases and 7 bases, with 6 bases remaining between them. The CDR3 coding sequence is TGTGCCAGCAGCCAGAGGGGTGGCTACACCTTC. The encoded protein is CASSQRGGYTF.

This clone was recorded once. V is TRBV6-1 and J is TRBJ2-7; D is perhaps TRBD1 (6 bases). This CDR3 is built from 15 residues. Germline CDR1 and CDR2: MNHNS and SASEGT. V lost 6 bases and J 1 base, leaving 16 bases between the germline ends. CDR3 in DNA: TGTGCCAGCAGGGCAGAAACAGGGCTATCCTACGAGCAGTACTTC. Amino acid sequence: CASRAETGLSYEQYF.

This rearrangement joins TRBV7-2 to TRBJ1-6, with D uncertain. From germline, CDR1 is SGHTA and CDR2 FQGNSA. Trimming pared 3 bases from V and 10 bases from J, leaving 10 bases between. There are 13 residues in the CDR3. CDR3 sequence reads: CASSFREQSPLHF. The CDR3 DNA is TGTGCCAGCAGCTTTCGGGAGCAATCACCCCTCCACTTT.

The chain employs TRBV7-9 and TRBJ2-1; D not certain. The CDR3 consists of 16 residues. V was clipped by 0 bases and J by 0 bases, with 9 bases between them. Germline V gene sequence: CDR1 SEHNR, CDR2 FQNEAQ (reference sequence). CDR3 DNA sequence: TGTGCCAGCAGCTTAGCTCCCCCTAGCTCCTACAATGAGCAGTTCTTC. Translated, it gives CASSLAPPSSYNEQFF.

Regarding this clone: A much more abundant neighbour one base away suggests this may be a read error. This same CDR3 is encoded by further DNA sequences in the sample. The chain is built from TRBV30 and TRBJ2-7, with D maybe TRBD1 (6 bases). Germline CDR1 reads GTSNPN; CDR2 reads SVGIG (reference sequence). This CDR3 is 13 amino acids long. DNA for the CDR3: TGTGCGTGGAGGCAGGGGTCCCCCTACGAGCAGTACTTC. Amino acids: CAWRQGSPYEQYF.

The V and J genes are TRBV5-1 and TRBJ1-6; D may be TRBD1 (5 bases). The germline gives CDR1 SGHRS, CDR2 YFSETQ. V shed 0 bases and J shed 5 bases, with 9 bases lying between them. There are 15 residues in the CDR3. CDR3: CASSLGAGNNSPLHF. CDR3 in DNA: TGCGCCAGCAGCTTGGGGGCAGGGAATAATTCACCCCTCCACTTT.

V is TRBV2 and J is TRBJ1-4, with 7 bases fitting TRBD1. Germline V gene sequence: CDR1 SNHLY, CDR2 FYNNEI. This CDR3 comprises 16 residues. V shed 2 bases and J 6 bases; nucleotides not matched to a gene: 9. The DNA for the CDR3 is TGTGCCAGCAGTGAACGTAGGGGGCGCGAATATGAAAAACTGTTTTTT. It yields the protein CASSERRGREYEKLFF. The full variable domain, its missing parts supplied by reference TRBV2 and TRBJ1-4, is EPEVTQTPSHQVTQMGQEVILRCVPISNHLYFYWYRQILGQKVEFLVSFYNNEISEKSEIFDDQFSVERPDGSNFTLKIRSTKLEDSAMYFCASSERRGREYEKLFFGSGTQLSVL.

The genes are TRBV14 and TRBJ2-7; 9 bases agree with TRBD1. CDR1 is SGHDN, CDR2 FVKESK, per germline. The V gene end was trimmed by 2 bases and the J gene end by 0 bases; junction bases not matched to a gene: 8. There are 17 residues in the CDR3. CDR3 sequence (DNA): TGTGCCAGCAGCCAACCCCCCGGACAGGGGCACTCCTACGAGCAGTACTTC. Amino acids: CASSQPPGQGHSYEQYF.

This clone has a handful of counts. This chain joins TRBV19 and TRBJ1-2, with 7 bases fitting TRBD1. V gave up 7 bases and J gave up 5 bases; unmatched junction bases: 7. Germline loops: CDR1 LNHDA, CDR2 SQIVND (reference sequence). The CDR3 length is 13 residues. CDR3 sequence reads: CASNTDRLYGYTF. CDR3 coding DNA: TGTGCCAGTAACACGGACAGGCTATATGGCTACACCTTC.

V usage is TRBV2 and J usage is TRBJ1-1; D unclear. Per the germline V gene, CDR1 is SNHLY and CDR2 is FYNNEI. V shed 6 bases and J shed 0 bases, with 14 bases lying between them. CDR3 length equals 15 residues. The CDR3 sequence is CASSGYVGVNTEAFF. The DNA for the CDR3 is TGTGCCAGCAGCGGCTACGTCGGGGTGAACACTGAAGCTTTCTTT.

As to this clone: Compared with germline, one end of the junction differs, possibly owing to a read error. The J gene is TRBJ1-2, the V gene TRBV10-3; D perhaps matches TRBD1 (5 bases). This CDR3 has 13 amino acids. Per germline, CDR1 ENHRY and CDR2 SYGVKD. Here the CDR3 reads CASSYKGNYGYTF. For the CDR3, the DNA is TGTGCCAGCAGTTACAAGGGGAACTATGGCTACACCTTC.

About this clone itself: Additional DNA sequences in this sample encode the identical CDR3. The chain is built from TRBV5-6 and TRBJ1-5; D uncertain. This CDR3 has 12 residues. Trimming removed 2 bases at V and 4 bases at J, with 4 bases between. Germline V lookup: CDR1 SGHDT, CDR2 YYEEEE. This CDR3 reads CASSLVNQPQHF. CDR3 nucleotides: TGTGCCAGCAGCTTAGTAAATCAGCCCCAGCATTTT. Combining the CDR3 with reference TRBV5-6 and TRBJ1-5 gives the whole variable domain DAGVTQSPTHLIKTRGQQVTLRCSPKSGHDTVSWYQQALGQGPQFIFQYYEEEERQRGNFPDRFSGHQFPNYSSELNVNALLLGDSALYLCASSLVNQPQHFGDGTRLSIL.

The J gene is TRBJ2-1, the V gene TRBV25-1; 7 bases agree with TRBD1. Germline CDR1 is MGHDK and CDR2 is SYGVNS. The V segment lost 0 bases and the J segment 7 bases; nucleotides outside the gene matches: 6. The CDR3 sequence is 15 residues long. The CDR3, as DNA: TGTGCCAGCAGTGAATATAAGAGGGGGCGGAATGAGCAGTTCTTC. Protein: CASSEYKRGRNEQFF.

The J gene is TRBJ2-1, the V gene TRBV2, with TRBD2 matching 10 bases. This CDR3 is built from 16 residues. V lost 0 bases and J lost 9; bases outside the gene matches: 8. CDR1 and CDR2 (germline): SNHLY, FYNNEI. The CDR3 sequence is CASSEASGLATSEQFF. The CDR3 DNA is TGTGCCAGCAGTGAAGCTTCGGGACTAGCGACGAGTGAGCAGTTCTTC.